This TCR beta chain was profiled in a study of shared clonotypes between healthy human individuals. TCRdb's copy holds only in-frame clones and misses some; the assay was immunoSEQ multiplex PCR. Of 1.5 million to 2.5 million clones listed, roughly 95% are singletons. General observations from the study: A handful of donors shared approximately 5% of their naive CD4 clonotypes. In contrast to clonotypes shared by all four donors, non-shared clonotypes had lower generation probabilities.

With regard to this clone: What it binds is not known.

Germline CDR1 is SNHLY and CDR2 is FYNNEI. Trimming removed 10 bases from V and 0 bases from J, with 13 bases in between. The CDR3 has 13 amino acids. Naive CD8 cells were CD45RO-negative, positively selected for CCR7, excluding terminally differentiated effector memory CD45RA+ cells. The specimen was naive CD8+ T cells sorted from blood. The TCR was taken from a man between 18 and 29 years old in good health. This rearrangement joins TRBV2 to TRBJ2-7; D possibly corresponds to TRBD1 (6 bases). The CDR3 loop reads CATKGQTSYEQYF. CDR3 coding DNA: TGTGCCACCAAAGGACAGACCTCCTACGAGCAGTACTTC.